Each of the 4 T cell receptor beta chains below was sequenced from the same sample in a study of technical replicates of blood from a few donors. TCRdb keeps only in-frame clones here, not all; method: immunoSEQ multiplex PCR. The table records tens of thousands of clones, 91% of them present only once. The sequenced sample consisted of T cells isolated from PBMCs. These receptors all come from a human donor in good health. Some clones in this sample may be carry-over from other donors' samples.

Here the CDR3 DNA reads TGCGCCAGCAGCCTAATAGCGGGGGGGTATATAGATACGCAGTATTTT. Protein product: CASSLIAGGYIDTQYF. V and J are TRBV5-1 and TRBJ2-3; 11 bases fit TRBD2. This CDR3 is built from 16 residues. The germline V gene encodes CDR1 SGHRS and CDR2 YFSETQ. V was clipped by 4 bases and J by 5 bases; unmatched bases: 9.

The chain joins TRBV9 to TRBJ2-7; D perhaps matches TRBD1 (5 bases). Germline lookup yields CDR1 SGDLS and CDR2 YYNGEE. This CDR3 contains 13 residues. The V end was cut by 2 bases, the J end by 5 bases, with 11 bases between. The CDR3 reads CASSVLVGHEQYF. CDR3 DNA: TGTGCCAGCAGCGTCCTTGTGGGGCACGAGCAGTACTTC.

A single count supports this clone. The rearrangement uses TRBV11-2 and TRBJ2-7; 8 positions match TRBD2. Germline trimming cut 1 base from V and 7 bases from J; bases unmatched to any gene: 15. The CDR3 sequence is 17 residues long. In germline, CDR1 is SGHAT, CDR2 FQNNGV. This chain's CDR3 is CASSLAPSGHSSGEQYF. The CDR3, as DNA: TGTGCCAGCAGCTTAGCTCCTAGCGGGCACTCGTCGGGGGAGCAGTACTTC.

The chain links TRBV7-8 to TRBJ2-1, with TRBD2 identical over 13 bases. V trimming: 3 bases; J trimming: 4 bases; junction bases outside the gene matches: 9. This CDR3 has 18 amino acids. CDR1 is SGHVS, CDR2 FQNEAQ, per germline. Here the CDR3 DNA reads TGTGCCAGCAGCTTTTGGGTACTAGCGGGAGGGCGGTACAATGAGCAGTTCTTC. Protein sequence: CASSFWVLAGGRYNEQFF.